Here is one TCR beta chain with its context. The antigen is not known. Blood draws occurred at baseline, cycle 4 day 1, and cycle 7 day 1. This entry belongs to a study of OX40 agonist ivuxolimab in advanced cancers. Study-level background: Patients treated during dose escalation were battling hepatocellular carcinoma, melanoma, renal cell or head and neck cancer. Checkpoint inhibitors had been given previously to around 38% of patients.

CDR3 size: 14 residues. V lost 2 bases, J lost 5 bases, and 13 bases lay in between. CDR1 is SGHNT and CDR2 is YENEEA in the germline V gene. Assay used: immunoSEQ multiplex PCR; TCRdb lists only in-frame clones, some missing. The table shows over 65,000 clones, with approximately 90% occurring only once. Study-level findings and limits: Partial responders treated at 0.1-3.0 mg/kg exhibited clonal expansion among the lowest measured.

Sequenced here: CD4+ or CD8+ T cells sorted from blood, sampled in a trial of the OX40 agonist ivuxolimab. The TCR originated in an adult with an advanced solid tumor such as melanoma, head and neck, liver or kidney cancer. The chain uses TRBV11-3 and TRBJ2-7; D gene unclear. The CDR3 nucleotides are TGTGCCAGCAGCTTACAAGTTGAGGCCCACGAGCAGTACTTC. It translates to CASSLQVEAHEQYF.